This record covers a single T cell receptor beta chain. Trimming shortened V by 0 bases and J by 5 bases, and 12 bases separated the two germline ends. The CDR3 is 15 residues long. Germline CDR1 reads SGHTA; CDR2 reads FQGNSA. The data derive from a study of shared clonotypes between healthy human individuals. The data were produced by immunoSEQ multiplex PCR, yet TCRdb's version contains in-frame clones alone and is incomplete. Found here are a few million clones, roughly nine tenths of them singletons; the top ten hold over 0.12%. Sequenced material: naive CD4+ T cells sorted from blood. Documented subset: CD45RA+ positively selected. The V gene is TRBV7-2, the J gene TRBJ2-3, with D perhaps matching TRBD1 or TRBD2 (5 bases each). The clonotype was recovered from a man aged 18-30 years in good health. This CDR3 is CASSLAGRDRDTQYF. CDR3 sequence (DNA): TGTGCCAGCAGCTTAGCAGGCAGGGACCGAGATACGCAGTATTTT.